This T cell receptor beta chain was documented in a study of T cell responses to AZD1222 COVID-19 vaccine. Broader study findings: Donor demographics were predominantly white British with a female majority; clonal diversity may be underestimated.

Profiling relied on immunoSEQ multiplex PCR, and the TCRdb table lists in-frame clones only, not all of them. Counted here are 150,000 or so clones, approximately 90% occurring once; the ten biggest clones make up more than 4%. About this clone: Its antigen is currently unknown.

Trimming cost V 7 bases and J 9 bases; bases outside gene matches: 6. Germline lookup yields CDR1 LNHDA and CDR2 SQIVND (reference sequence). This CDR3 contains 13 residues. Sequencing used peripheral blood, obtained 28 days after the second dose of the MenACWY control vaccine. The sequence was collected from an adult who received the MenACWY meningococcal vaccine as a control. The rearrangement joins TRBV19 to TRBJ1-5; 10 positions match TRBD1. The DNA of the CDR3 is TGTGCCAGTACGACAGGGGGCGCTCGGCCCCAGCATTTT. It codes for CASTTGGARPQHF.